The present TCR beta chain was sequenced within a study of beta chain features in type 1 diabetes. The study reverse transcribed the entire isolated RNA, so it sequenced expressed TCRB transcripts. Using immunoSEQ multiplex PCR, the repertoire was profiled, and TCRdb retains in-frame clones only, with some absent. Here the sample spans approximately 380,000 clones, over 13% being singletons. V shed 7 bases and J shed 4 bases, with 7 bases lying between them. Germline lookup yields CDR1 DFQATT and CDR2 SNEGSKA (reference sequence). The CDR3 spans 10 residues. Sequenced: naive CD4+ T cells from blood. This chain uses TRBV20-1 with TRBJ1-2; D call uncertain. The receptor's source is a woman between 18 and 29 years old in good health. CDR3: CSVSIYGYTF. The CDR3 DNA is TGCAGTGTGTCCATCTATGGCTACACCTTC.